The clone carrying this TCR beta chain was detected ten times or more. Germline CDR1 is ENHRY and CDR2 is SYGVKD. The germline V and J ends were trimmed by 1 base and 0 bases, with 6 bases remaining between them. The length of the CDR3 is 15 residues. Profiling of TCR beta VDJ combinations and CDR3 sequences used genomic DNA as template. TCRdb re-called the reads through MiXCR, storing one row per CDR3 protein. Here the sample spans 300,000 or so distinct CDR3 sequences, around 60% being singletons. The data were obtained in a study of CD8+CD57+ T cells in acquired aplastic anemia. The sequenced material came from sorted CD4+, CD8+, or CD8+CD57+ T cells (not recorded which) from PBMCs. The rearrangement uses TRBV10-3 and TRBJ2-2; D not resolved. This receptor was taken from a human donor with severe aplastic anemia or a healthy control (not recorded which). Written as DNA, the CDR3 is TGTGCCATCAGTGAGTTAGGACCGAACACCGGGGAGCTGTTTTTT. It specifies CAISELGPNTGELFF.